The subject of this entry is one T cell receptor (beta chain). Adults between about 18 and 95 years of age took part from under 25 US areas. This sample is drawn from a study of blood T cell repertoires in COVID-19. Study at large: PBMCs, B-cell-depleted T cells, or T cells provided the cDNA or gDNA that made up the material.

The protocol was immunoSEQ multiplex PCR, while the TCRdb copy is restricted to in-frame clones and leaves out a portion. The table records around 290,000 clones, around nine tenths of them present only once. The receptor was derived from a woman aged 18-29 years who had recovered from COVID-19. Sequencing was performed on PBMCs or T cells enriched from blood (not recorded which).

CDR3 nucleotide sequence: TGTGCCAGTAGTATAGGGGGGCGCGGGAGTGCTGATACGCAGTATTTT. This encodes CASSIGGRGSADTQYF. V and J are TRBV19 and TRBJ2-3, with D perhaps matching TRBD2 (7 bases). CDR3 size: 16 residues. Between the trimmed V and J ends, which lost 1 base and 6 bases, there was a span of 17 bases. Per germline, CDR1 LNHDA and CDR2 SQIVND (reference sequence).